Listed below are T cell receptor beta chains from one sample, sequenced in a study of T cells after posttransplantation cyclophosphamide. This table comes from immunoSEQ multiplex PCR, and its TCRdb copy is limited to in-frame clones, with some not included. Of roughly 18,000 clones detected, roughly 85% appear once; the ten largest clones hold about 8.6%. Sequenced: memory CD4+ T cells sorted from blood. The receptor source for this set is a man between 25 and 39 years old in good health and a related stem cell transplant donor. Each CDR3 is given with its conserved first and last residue. Fields, in order: V gene, D gene, clone size, J gene, CDR3 protein, CDR3 DNA. The D gene is left open where the match is weak. Some rows have no size entry. The others give once, few or many, or a class for an expanded clone.

v_gene: TRBV5-1; d_gene: TRBD2; abundance: .; j_gene: TRBJ2-3; CDR3aa: CASSLETSPTDTQYF; CDR3nt: TGCGCCAGCAGCTTGGAGACTAGCCCCACAGATACGCAGTATTTT
v_gene: TRBV5-1; d_gene: TRBD1; abundance: .; j_gene: TRBJ2-4; CDR3aa: CASSLGTGGIAKNIQYF; CDR3nt: TGCGCCAGCAGCTTGGGGACAGGGGGCATCGCCAAAAACATTCAGTACTTC
v_gene: TRBV28; d_gene: TRBD1; abundance: .; j_gene: TRBJ2-3; CDR3aa: CASSRQRGRKQYF; CDR3nt: TGTGCCAGCAGTAGACAAAGGGGGCGCAAGCAGTATTTT
v_gene: TRBV19; d_gene: .; abundance: .; j_gene: TRBJ1-1; CDR3aa: CATRDFGGSTEAFF; CDR3nt: TGTGCCACCCGTGATTTTGGGGGGAGCACTGAAGCTTTCTTT
v_gene: TRBV5-1; d_gene: .; abundance: .; j_gene: TRBJ1-2; CDR3aa: CASSRENYGYTF; CDR3nt: TGCGCCAGCAGTAGAGAGAACTATGGCTACACCTTC
v_gene: TRBV19; d_gene: .; abundance: .; j_gene: TRBJ1-3; CDR3aa: CASSGTEGVYGNTIYF; CDR3nt: TGTGCCAGTAGTGGGACTGAAGGGGTCTATGGAAACACCATATATTTT
v_gene: TRBV2; d_gene: TRBD2; abundance: .; j_gene: TRBJ2-5; CDR3aa: CAKKLAGGNQETQYF; CDR3nt: TGTGCCAAGAAGCTAGCGGGGGGAAACCAAGAGACCCAGTACTTC
v_gene: TRBV4-1; d_gene: .; abundance: .; j_gene: TRBJ1-3; CDR3aa: CASSQGLSGRAAGNTIYF; CDR3nt: TGCGCCAGCAGCCAAGGTCTGTCGGGGAGGGCTGCTGGAAACACCATATATTTT
v_gene: TRBV6-5; d_gene: .; abundance: .; j_gene: TRBJ1-1; CDR3aa: CASSYPRQGFGTEAFF; CDR3nt: TGTGCCAGCAGTTACCCCCGTCAGGGTTTCGGGACTGAAGCTTTCTTT
v_gene: TRBV7-3; d_gene: TRBD1; abundance: .; j_gene: TRBJ2-7; CDR3aa: CASSLQPGQSYEQYF; CDR3nt: TGTGCCAGCAGCCTTCAACCGGGACAGAGCTACGAGCAGTACTTC
v_gene: TRBV5-1; d_gene: TRBD1; abundance: .; j_gene: TRBJ1-1; CDR3aa: CASSFPGQGDAEAFF; CDR3nt: TGCGCCAGCAGCTTTCCGGGACAGGGGGATGCTGAAGCTTTCTTT
v_gene: TRBV29-1; d_gene: TRBD1; abundance: .; j_gene: TRBJ1-2; CDR3aa: CSAGRTGVGYTF; CDR3nt: TGCAGCGCCGGAAGGACAGGGGTAGGCTACACCTTC
v_gene: TRBV9; d_gene: TRBD1; abundance: .; j_gene: TRBJ2-6; CDR3aa: CASSVATGQGSGANVLTF; CDR3nt: TGTGCCAGCAGCGTAGCTACGGGACAGGGCTCTGGGGCCAACGTCCTGACTTTC
v_gene: TRBV7-8; d_gene: .; abundance: .; j_gene: TRBJ2-1; CDR3aa: CASSLEGTDDNEQFF; CDR3nt: TGTGCCAGCAGCTTAGAAGGGACTGATGACAATGAGCAGTTCTTC
v_gene: TRBV5-4; d_gene: .; abundance: .; j_gene: TRBJ2-7; CDR3aa: CASSLLPLEEQYF; CDR3nt: TGTGCCAGCAGCTTGTTACCCCTTGAGGAGCAGTACTTC
v_gene: TRBV7-3; d_gene: TRBD2; abundance: once; j_gene: TRBJ2-1; CDR3aa: CASSPTGGVYNEQFF; CDR3nt: TGTGCCAGCAGCCCGACGGGGGGTGTGTACAATGAGCAGTTCTTC
v_gene: TRBV19; d_gene: TRBD1; abundance: .; j_gene: TRBJ1-4; CDR3aa: CASSTFAGQGNGEKLFF; CDR3nt: TGTGCCAGTAGTACCTTCGCCGGACAGGGGAACGGTGAAAAACTGTTTTTT
v_gene: TRBV6-5; d_gene: .; abundance: few; j_gene: TRBJ2-7; CDR3aa: CASTVGGINEQYF; CDR3nt: TGTGCCAGCACGGTAGGGGGTATTAACGAGCAGTACTTC
v_gene: TRBV6-5; d_gene: .; abundance: once; j_gene: TRBJ1-6; CDR3aa: CASSPARDSPLHF; CDR3nt: TGTGCCAGCAGCCCCGCCCGGGATTCACCCCTCCACTTT
v_gene: TRBV5-6; d_gene: TRBD2; abundance: .; j_gene: TRBJ2-2; CDR3aa: CASSLMRGGVNTGELFF; CDR3nt: TGTGCCAGCAGCTTGATGCGGGGGGGCGTGAACACCGGGGAGCTGTTTTTT
v_gene: TRBV6-1; d_gene: TRBD1; abundance: .; j_gene: TRBJ2-5; CDR3aa: CASSAGTARETQYF; CDR3nt: TGTGCCAGCAGTGCCGGGACAGCTAGGGAGACCCAGTACTTC
v_gene: TRBV28; d_gene: TRBD1; abundance: .; j_gene: TRBJ2-5; CDR3aa: CASSSAGTGSETQYF; CDR3nt: TGTGCCAGCAGTTCTGCCGGGACAGGGTCCGAGACCCAGTACTTC
v_gene: TRBV10-3; d_gene: .; abundance: .; j_gene: TRBJ1-1; CDR3aa: CAINKEGNTEAFF; CDR3nt: TGTGCCATCAATAAAGAGGGGAACACTGAAGCTTTCTTT
v_gene: TRBV7-2; d_gene: TRBD1; abundance: .; j_gene: TRBJ2-1; CDR3aa: CASSKTGTGGNEQFF; CDR3nt: TGTGCCAGCAGTAAAACCGGGACAGGGGGGAATGAGCAGTTCTTC
v_gene: TRBV2; d_gene: .; abundance: few; j_gene: TRBJ2-7; CDR3aa: CASSDGEASEQYF; CDR3nt: TGTGCCAGCAGTGATGGGGAGGCGTCCGAGCAGTACTTC
v_gene: TRBV7-9; d_gene: .; abundance: .; j_gene: TRBJ2-7; CDR3aa: CASSPPRRLGNEQYF; CDR3nt: TGTGCCAGCAGCCCGCCTCGACGGCTAGGCAACGAGCAGTACTTC
v_gene: TRBV5-1; d_gene: .; abundance: .; j_gene: TRBJ2-5; CDR3aa: CASSLGGFRETQYF; CDR3nt: TGCGCCAGCAGCTTGGGGGGCTTCCGAGAGACCCAGTACTTC
v_gene: TRBV2; d_gene: TRBD1; abundance: .; j_gene: TRBJ2-7; CDR3aa: CASSDGNRDRRREQYF; CDR3nt: TGTGCCAGCAGTGATGGGAACCGGGACAGGAGAAGAGAGCAGTACTTC
v_gene: TRBV5-1; d_gene: TRBD1; abundance: .; j_gene: TRBJ2-2; CDR3aa: CASSSGTANTGELFF; CDR3nt: TGCGCCAGCAGCTCCGGGACAGCCAACACCGGGGAGCTGTTTTTT
v_gene: TRBV5-6; d_gene: .; abundance: .; j_gene: TRBJ2-1; CDR3aa: CASSLVSGMVYNEQFF; CDR3nt: TGTGCCAGCAGCTTGGTTTCGGGTATGGTCTACAATGAGCAGTTCTTC
v_gene: TRBV5-1; d_gene: TRBD1; abundance: .; j_gene: TRBJ1-2; CDR3aa: CASSFPGQERDGYTF; CDR3nt: TGCGCCAGCAGCTTCCCGGGACAGGAGAGGGATGGCTACACCTTC
v_gene: TRBV9; d_gene: .; abundance: .; j_gene: TRBJ1-1; CDR3aa: CASSVQQGTTEAFF; CDR3nt: TGTGCCAGCAGCGTACAGCAGGGCACCACTGAAGCTTTCTTT
v_gene: TRBV29-1; d_gene: TRBD2; abundance: .; j_gene: TRBJ2-3; CDR3aa: CSVEVSGTDTQYF; CDR3nt: TGCAGCGTTGAGGTTAGCGGGACAGATACGCAGTATTTT
v_gene: TRBV6-1; d_gene: .; abundance: .; j_gene: TRBJ2-3; CDR3aa: CASNGGWVTDTQYF; CDR3nt: TGTGCCAGCAATGGAGGATGGGTCACAGATACGCAGTATTTT
v_gene: TRBV5-1; d_gene: .; abundance: .; j_gene: TRBJ1-2; CDR3aa: CASSLASAGYARGYTF; CDR3nt: TGCGCCAGCAGCTTAGCGAGCGCCGGGTATGCGCGTGGCTACACCTTC
v_gene: TRBV10-3; d_gene: TRBD1; abundance: few; j_gene: TRBJ1-1; CDR3aa: CAITGGAGTEAFF; CDR3nt: TGTGCCATCACAGGGGGCGCGGGAACTGAAGCTTTCTTT
v_gene: TRBV6-6; d_gene: .; abundance: .; j_gene: TRBJ2-5; CDR3aa: CASSYPGGERETQYF; CDR3nt: TGTGCCAGCAGTTACCCCGGGGGAGAAAGGGAGACCCAGTACTTC
v_gene: TRBV2; d_gene: TRBD1; abundance: .; j_gene: TRBJ2-7; CDR3aa: CASSAGGTGTYEQYF; CDR3nt: TGTGCCAGCAGTGCCGGGGGGACAGGGACCTACGAGCAGTACTTC
v_gene: TRBV5-1; d_gene: .; abundance: .; j_gene: TRBJ1-4; CDR3aa: CASRAQGEKLFF; CDR3nt: TGCGCCAGCAGAGCCCAGGGTGAAAAACTGTTTTTT
v_gene: TRBV11-2; d_gene: TRBD2; abundance: once; j_gene: TRBJ2-7; CDR3aa: CASSSTSGGPWEQYF; CDR3nt: TGTGCCAGCAGCTCGACTAGCGGGGGGCCGTGGGAGCAGTACTTC
v_gene: TRBV29-1; d_gene: .; abundance: .; j_gene: TRBJ2-3; CDR3aa: CSVPGADGFTDTQYF; CDR3nt: TGCAGCGTTCCAGGGGCAGACGGGTTCACAGATACGCAGTATTTT
v_gene: TRBV15; d_gene: TRBD1; abundance: .; j_gene: TRBJ1-2; CDR3aa: CATSRGDRGDYGYTF; CDR3nt: TGTGCCACCAGCAGAGGCGACAGGGGAGACTATGGCTACACCTTC
v_gene: TRBV19; d_gene: .; abundance: .; j_gene: TRBJ1-5; CDR3aa: CASSMGGGPGNQPQHF; CDR3nt: TGTGCCAGTAGTATGGGTGGAGGGCCCGGCAATCAGCCCCAGCATTTT
v_gene: TRBV6-1; d_gene: .; abundance: .; j_gene: TRBJ1-1; CDR3aa: CASSVRANTEAFF; CDR3nt: TGTGCCAGCAGTGTTCGAGCGAACACTGAAGCTTTCTTT
v_gene: TRBV28; d_gene: .; abundance: .; j_gene: TRBJ1-5; CDR3aa: CASSRIDRPYSNQPQHF; CDR3nt: TGTGCCAGCAGTAGAATAGACAGGCCTTATAGCAATCAGCCCCAGCATTTT
v_gene: TRBV6-6; d_gene: TRBD1; abundance: .; j_gene: TRBJ2-7; CDR3aa: CASVGGAYEQYF; CDR3nt: TGTGCCAGCGTAGGGGGCGCATACGAGCAGTACTTC
v_gene: TRBV5-5; d_gene: .; abundance: once; j_gene: TRBJ1-2; CDR3aa: CASSLTTISPVGGYTF; CDR3nt: TGTGCCAGCAGCTTGACTACCATAAGCCCGGTCGGGGGCTACACCTTC
v_gene: TRBV4-3; d_gene: TRBD1; abundance: once; j_gene: TRBJ1-4; CDR3aa: CASSQGDRGNEKLFF; CDR3nt: TGCGCCAGCAGCCAAGGGGACAGGGGAAATGAAAAACTGTTTTTT
v_gene: TRBV9; d_gene: TRBD2; abundance: .; j_gene: TRBJ2-7; CDR3aa: CASSTSGGTEQYF; CDR3nt: TGTGCCAGCAGCACTAGCGGGGGGACCGAGCAGTACTTC
v_gene: TRBV13; d_gene: TRBD2; abundance: few; j_gene: TRBJ2-2; CDR3aa: CASSQRTGTSGGIRTGELFF; CDR3nt: TGTGCCAGCAGCCAACGAACCGGGACTAGCGGGGGGATCCGTACCGGGGAGCTGTTTTTT
v_gene: TRBV19; d_gene: .; abundance: few; j_gene: TRBJ1-4; CDR3aa: CASSILSNEKLFF; CDR3nt: TGTGCCAGTAGTATCCTTTCTAATGAAAAACTGTTTTTT
v_gene: TRBV5-4; d_gene: TRBD1; abundance: .; j_gene: TRBJ1-1; CDR3aa: CASSWDRDSEAFF; CDR3nt: TGTGCCAGCAGCTGGGACAGGGACTCTGAAGCTTTCTTT
v_gene: TRBV15; d_gene: .; abundance: .; j_gene: TRBJ1-1; CDR3aa: CATSRDPPGTPNTEAFF; CDR3nt: TGTGCCACCAGCAGAGATCCCCCCGGGACACCGAACACTGAAGCTTTCTTT
v_gene: TRBV27; d_gene: .; abundance: .; j_gene: TRBJ1-1; CDR3aa: CASSLPGRNTEAFF; CDR3nt: TGTGCCAGCAGTTTGCCCGGGAGGAACACTGAAGCTTTCTTT
v_gene: TRBV19; d_gene: .; abundance: .; j_gene: TRBJ1-5; CDR3aa: CASSIVGALGQPQHF; CDR3nt: TGTGCCAGTAGTATAGTAGGGGCCCTCGGTCAGCCCCAGCATTTT